This T cell receptor (beta chain) was recovered during a study of T cells in Graves' hyperthyroidism and ophthalmopathy. Study findings and constraints: The majority of expanded thyroid clonotypes above 0.001 also appeared in blood.

A remark on this clonotype: Antigen: not known.

There were TCR beta CDR3 regions amplified from RNA transcripts. HTBI primers were the set used in a first-round RT-PCR of the TCR CDR3. Using its own MiXCR run on the multiplex PCR reads, TCRdb lists one record per CDR3 protein. The sample has some 500,000 distinct CDR3 sequences, approximately 25% seen once; the top ten hold roughly 12%. Diagnoses were established using clinical symptoms, serum thyroxine and TRAb, thyroid ultrasound and orbital computed tomography. This receptor was obtained from a woman in her 30s with Graves' ophthalmopathy. The source material was blood.

The CDR3 spells CASMTGVNTEAFF. The CDR3 DNA reads as TGTGCCAGTATGACAGGGGTGAACACTGAAGCTTTCTTT. This chain uses TRBV6-1 with TRBJ1-1; 8 nucleotides line up with TRBD1. This CDR3 contains 13 residues. The germline V gene encodes CDR1 MNHNS and CDR2 SASEGT. V was clipped by 9 bases and J by 0 bases; unmatched bases: 3.